This section outlines one T cell receptor beta chain sequence together with its context. The sample is drawn from a study of blood T cell repertoires in COVID-19. Across the study: The samples span acute and convalescent COVID-19 from the United States, Italy and Spain. PBMCs, B-cell-depleted T cells, or T cells were the source of the cDNA or gDNA that made up the material.

The V gene end was trimmed by 5 bases and the J gene end by 6 bases; junction bases not matched to a gene: 6. The CDR3 loop spans 15 amino acids. In germline, CDR1 is SGHVS, CDR2 FQNEAQ. In the original analysis: Estimated nucleated cell counts came from reference gene primer amplification. The assay was immunoSEQ multiplex PCR, and TCRdb's table has in-frame clones only and misses some. From that table come the V and J calls and clone size; the DNA was used to work out D and trimming. This sample has about 280,000 clones, with around 93% found just once. This rearrangement joins TRBV7-8 to TRBJ2-1, with TRBD2 matching over 11 bases. The source material was PBMCs or T cells enriched from blood (not recorded which). The sequence was obtained from a man in his forties or fifties who had been exposed to COVID-19. The CDR3 loop is CASSPGTSGVNEQFF. CDR3 nucleotides: TGTGCCAGCAGCCCCGGGACTAGCGGCGTCAATGAGCAGTTCTTC.